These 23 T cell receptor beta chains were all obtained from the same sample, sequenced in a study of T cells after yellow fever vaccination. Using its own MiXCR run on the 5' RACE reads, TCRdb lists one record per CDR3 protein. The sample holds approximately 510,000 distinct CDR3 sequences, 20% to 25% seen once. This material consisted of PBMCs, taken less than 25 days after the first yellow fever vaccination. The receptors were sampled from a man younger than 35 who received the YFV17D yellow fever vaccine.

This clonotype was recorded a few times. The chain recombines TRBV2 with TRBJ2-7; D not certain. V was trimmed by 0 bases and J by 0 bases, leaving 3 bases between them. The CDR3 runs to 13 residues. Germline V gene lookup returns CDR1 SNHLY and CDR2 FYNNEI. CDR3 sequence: CASSEAHSYEQYF. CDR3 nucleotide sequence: TGTGCCAGCAGTGAAGCGCACTCCTACGAGCAGTACTTC.

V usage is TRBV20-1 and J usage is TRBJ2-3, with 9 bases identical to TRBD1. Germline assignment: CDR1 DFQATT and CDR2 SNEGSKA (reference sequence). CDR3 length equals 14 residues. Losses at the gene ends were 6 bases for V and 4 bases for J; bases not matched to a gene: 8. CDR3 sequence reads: CSATTGGDADTQYF. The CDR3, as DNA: TGCAGTGCGACCACAGGGGGCGATGCAGATACGCAGTATTTT.

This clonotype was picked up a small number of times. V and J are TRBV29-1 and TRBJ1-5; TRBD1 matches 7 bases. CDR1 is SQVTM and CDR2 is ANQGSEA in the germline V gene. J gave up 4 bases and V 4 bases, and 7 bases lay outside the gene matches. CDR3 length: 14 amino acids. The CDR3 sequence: CSVAWQGENQPQHF. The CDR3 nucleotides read TGCAGCGTTGCTTGGCAGGGGGAAAATCAGCCCCAGCATTTT.

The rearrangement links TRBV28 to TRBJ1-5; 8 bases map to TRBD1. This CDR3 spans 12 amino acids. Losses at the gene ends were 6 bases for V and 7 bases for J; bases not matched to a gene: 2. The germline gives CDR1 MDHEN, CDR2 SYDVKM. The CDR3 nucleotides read TGTGCCAGCAGAGACAGGGGCCAGCCCCAGCATTTT. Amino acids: CASRDRGQPQHF.

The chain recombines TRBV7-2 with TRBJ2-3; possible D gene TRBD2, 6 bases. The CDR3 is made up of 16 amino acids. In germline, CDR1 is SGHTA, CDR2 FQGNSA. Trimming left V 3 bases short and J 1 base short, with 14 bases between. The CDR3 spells CASSLVGTPGTDTQYF. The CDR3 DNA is TGTGCCAGCAGCTTGGTCGGGACTCCTGGCACAGATACGCAGTATTTT.

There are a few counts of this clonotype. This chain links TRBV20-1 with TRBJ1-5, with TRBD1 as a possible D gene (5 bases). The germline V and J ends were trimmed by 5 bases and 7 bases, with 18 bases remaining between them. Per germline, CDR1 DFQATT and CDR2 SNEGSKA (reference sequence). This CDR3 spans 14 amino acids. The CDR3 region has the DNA TGCAGTGCTCGGGACCCTGGGTCGTCACAGCCCCAGCATTTT. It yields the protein CSARDPGSSQPQHF.

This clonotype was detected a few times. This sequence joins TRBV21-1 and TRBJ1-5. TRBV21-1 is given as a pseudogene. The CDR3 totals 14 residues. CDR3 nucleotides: TGTGCCAGCAGCAAAGGGGCCGACCGTCAGCCCCAGCATTTT. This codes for CASSKGADRQPQHF.

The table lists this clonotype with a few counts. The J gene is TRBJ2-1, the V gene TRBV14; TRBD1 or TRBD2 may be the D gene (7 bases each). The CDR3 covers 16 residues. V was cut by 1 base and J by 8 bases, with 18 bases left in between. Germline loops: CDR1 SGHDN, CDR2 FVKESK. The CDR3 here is CASSQARARGGYEQFF. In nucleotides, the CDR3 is TGTGCCAGCAGCCAAGCCCGGGCCAGGGGGGGATATGAGCAGTTCTTC.

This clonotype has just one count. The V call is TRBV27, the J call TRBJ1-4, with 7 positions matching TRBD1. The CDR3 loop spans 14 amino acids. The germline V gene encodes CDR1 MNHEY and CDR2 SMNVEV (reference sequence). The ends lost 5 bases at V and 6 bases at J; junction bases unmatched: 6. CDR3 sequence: CASSPFTGDEKLFF. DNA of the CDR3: TGTGCCAGCAGTCCCTTTACAGGGGATGAAAAACTGTTTTTT. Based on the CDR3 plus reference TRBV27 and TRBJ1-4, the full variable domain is EAQVTQNPRYLITVTGKKLTVTCSQNMNHEYMSWYRQDPGLGLRQIYYSMNVEVTDKGDVPEGYKVSRKEKRNFPLILESPSPNQTSLYFCASSPFTGDEKLFFGSGTQLSVL.

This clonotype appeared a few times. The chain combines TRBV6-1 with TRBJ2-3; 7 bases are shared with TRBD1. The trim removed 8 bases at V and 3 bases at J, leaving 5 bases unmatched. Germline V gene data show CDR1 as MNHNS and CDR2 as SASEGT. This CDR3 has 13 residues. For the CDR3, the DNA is TGTGCCAGCCAACTCAGGGGGACAGATACGCAGTATTTT. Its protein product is CASQLRGTDTQYF.

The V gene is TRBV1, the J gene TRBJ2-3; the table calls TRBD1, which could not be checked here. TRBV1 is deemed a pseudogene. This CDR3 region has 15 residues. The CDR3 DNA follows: TGCACCAGCAGCCCCCGAGGGGCCGGCACAGATACGCAGTATTTT. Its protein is CTSSPRGAGTDTQYF.

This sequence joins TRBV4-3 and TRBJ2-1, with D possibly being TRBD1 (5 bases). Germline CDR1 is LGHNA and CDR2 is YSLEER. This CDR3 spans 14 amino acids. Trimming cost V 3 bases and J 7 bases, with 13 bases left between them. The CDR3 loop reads CASSQTQGVNEQFF. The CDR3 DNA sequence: TGCGCCAGCAGCCAGACGCAGGGCGTAAATGAGCAGTTCTTC.

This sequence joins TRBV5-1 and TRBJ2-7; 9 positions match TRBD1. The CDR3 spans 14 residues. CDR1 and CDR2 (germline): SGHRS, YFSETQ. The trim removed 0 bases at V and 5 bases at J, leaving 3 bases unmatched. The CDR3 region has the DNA TGCGCCAGCAGCTTGGGGACAGGGGAGAACGAGCAGTACGTC. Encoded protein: CASSLGTGENEQYV.

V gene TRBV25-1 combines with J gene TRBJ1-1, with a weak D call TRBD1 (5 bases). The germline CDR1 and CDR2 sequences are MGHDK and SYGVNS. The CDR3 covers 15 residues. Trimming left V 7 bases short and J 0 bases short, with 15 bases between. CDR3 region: CASTQSGALNTEAFF. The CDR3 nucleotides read TGTGCCAGCACCCAATCCGGGGCCCTGAACACTGAAGCTTTCTTT.

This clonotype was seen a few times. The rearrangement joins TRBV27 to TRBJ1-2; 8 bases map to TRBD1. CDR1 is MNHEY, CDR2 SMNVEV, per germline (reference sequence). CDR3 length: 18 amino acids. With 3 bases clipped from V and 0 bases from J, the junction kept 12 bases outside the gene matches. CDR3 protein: CASSFALPGQGPNYGYTF. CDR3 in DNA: TGTGCCAGCAGTTTCGCTCTCCCCGGACAGGGTCCTAACTATGGCTACACCTTC.

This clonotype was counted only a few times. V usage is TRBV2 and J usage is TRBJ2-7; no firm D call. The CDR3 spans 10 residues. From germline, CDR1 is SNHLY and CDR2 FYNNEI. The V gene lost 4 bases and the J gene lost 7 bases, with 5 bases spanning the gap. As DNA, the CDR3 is TGTGCCAGCAGTGGCAGGGAGCAGTACTTC. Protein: CASSGREQYF.

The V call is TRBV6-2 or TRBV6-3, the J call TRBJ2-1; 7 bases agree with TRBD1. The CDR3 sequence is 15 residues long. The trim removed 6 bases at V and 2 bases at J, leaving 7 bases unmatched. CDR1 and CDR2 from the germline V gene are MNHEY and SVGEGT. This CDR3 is CASSRRGPTYNEQFF. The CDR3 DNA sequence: TGTGCCAGCAGCCGAAGGGGGCCCACCTACAATGAGCAGTTCTTC.

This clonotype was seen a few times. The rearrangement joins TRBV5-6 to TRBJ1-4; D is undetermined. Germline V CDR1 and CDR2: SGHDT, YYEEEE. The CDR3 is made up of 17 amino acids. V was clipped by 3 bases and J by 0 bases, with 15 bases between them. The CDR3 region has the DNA TGTGCCAGCAGCTCCTCGGCAGAGATTGCAACTAATGAAAAACTGTTTTTT. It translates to CASSSSAEIATNEKLFF. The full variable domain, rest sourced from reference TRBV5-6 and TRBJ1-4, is DAGVTQSPTHLIKTRGQQVTLRCSPKSGHDTVSWYQQALGQGPQFIFQYYEEEERQRGNFPDRFSGHQFPNYSSELNVNALLLGDSALYLCASSSSAEIATNEKLFFGSGTQLSVL.

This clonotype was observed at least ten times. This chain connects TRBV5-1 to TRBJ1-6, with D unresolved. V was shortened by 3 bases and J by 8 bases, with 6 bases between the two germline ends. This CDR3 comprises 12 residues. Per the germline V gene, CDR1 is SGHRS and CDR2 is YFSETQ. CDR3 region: CASSWPDSPLHF. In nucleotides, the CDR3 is TGCGCCAGCAGCTGGCCTGATTCACCCCTCCACTTT.

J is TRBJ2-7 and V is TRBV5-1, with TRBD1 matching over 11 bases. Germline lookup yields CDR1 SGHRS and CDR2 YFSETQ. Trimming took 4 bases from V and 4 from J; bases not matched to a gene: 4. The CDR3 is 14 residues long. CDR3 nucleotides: TGCGCCAGCAGCCAGGACAGGGGGCTATACGAGCAGTACTTC. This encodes CASSQDRGLYEQYF.

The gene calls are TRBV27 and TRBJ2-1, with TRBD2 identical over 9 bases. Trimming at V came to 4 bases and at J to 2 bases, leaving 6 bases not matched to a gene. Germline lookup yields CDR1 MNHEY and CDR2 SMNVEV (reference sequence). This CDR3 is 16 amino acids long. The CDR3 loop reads CASSSPSGGTYNEQFF. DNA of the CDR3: TGTGCCAGCAGTTCTCCGAGCGGGGGGACCTACAATGAGCAGTTCTTC.

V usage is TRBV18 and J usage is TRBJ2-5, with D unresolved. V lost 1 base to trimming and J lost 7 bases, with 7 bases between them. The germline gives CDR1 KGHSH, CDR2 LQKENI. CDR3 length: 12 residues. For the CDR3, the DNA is TGTGCCAGCTCACCACAAACGGGGACCCAGTACTTC. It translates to CASSPQTGTQYF.

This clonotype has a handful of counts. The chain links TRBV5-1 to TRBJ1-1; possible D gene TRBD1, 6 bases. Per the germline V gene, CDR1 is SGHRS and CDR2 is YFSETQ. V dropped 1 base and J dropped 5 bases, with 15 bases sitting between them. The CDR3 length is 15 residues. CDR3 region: CASSLSGASGTEAFF. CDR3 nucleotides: TGCGCCAGCAGCTTGTCGGGGGCGTCAGGGACTGAAGCTTTCTTT.